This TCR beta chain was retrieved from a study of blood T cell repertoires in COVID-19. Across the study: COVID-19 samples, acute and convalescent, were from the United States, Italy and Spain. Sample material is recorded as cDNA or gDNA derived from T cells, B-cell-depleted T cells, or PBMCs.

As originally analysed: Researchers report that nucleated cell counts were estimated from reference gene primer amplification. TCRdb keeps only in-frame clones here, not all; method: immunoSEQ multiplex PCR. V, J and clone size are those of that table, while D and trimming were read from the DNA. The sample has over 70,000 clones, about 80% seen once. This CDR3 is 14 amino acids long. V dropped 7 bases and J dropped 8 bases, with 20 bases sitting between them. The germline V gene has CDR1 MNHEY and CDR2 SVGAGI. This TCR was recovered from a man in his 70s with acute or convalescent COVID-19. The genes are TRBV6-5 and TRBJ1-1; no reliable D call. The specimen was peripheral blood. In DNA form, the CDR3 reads TGTGCCAGCAAAGAGGGCGTTGGAGTCAGGGAAGCTTTCTTT. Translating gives CASKEGVGVREAFF.